This is a list of T cell receptor beta chains from one sample in a study of blood T cell repertoires in COVID-19. Sequencing used immunoSEQ multiplex PCR; TCRdb keeps in-frame clones, though not all of them. The sample yields some 130,000 clones, 75% to 90% seen once. Sequenced sample: PBMCs or T cells enriched from blood (not recorded which). These receptors were collected from a woman in her forties or fifties who had recovered from COVID-19. CDR3s include the opening cysteine and the closing phenylalanine or tryptophan. Fields, in order: clone size, D gene, J gene, V gene, CDR3 protein, CDR3 DNA. The D gene is left open where the match is weak. Expanded clones are given a class, and other clones once, few, many or no size at all.

abundance: .
d_gene: TRBD2
j_gene: TRBJ2-1
v_gene: TRBV11-3
CDR3aa: CASSISGGLGTYNEQFF
CDR3nt: TGTGCCAGCAGCATTAGCGGGGGGCTAGGGACCTACAATGAGCAGTTCTTC

abundance: .
d_gene: .
j_gene: TRBJ2-3
v_gene: TRBV6-2/TRBV6-3
CDR3aa: CASNPTSLEDTQYF
CDR3nt: TGTGCCAGCAACCCTACTAGTTTAGAAGATACGCAGTATTTT

abundance: .
d_gene: .
j_gene: TRBJ2-3
v_gene: TRBV7-2
CDR3aa: CASSPRTASTDTQYF
CDR3nt: TGTGCCAGCAGCCCCAGGACAGCTAGCACAGATACGCAGTATTTT

abundance: .
d_gene: .
j_gene: TRBJ2-3
v_gene: TRBV9
CDR3aa: CASSVDPGTDTQYF
CDR3nt: TGTGCCAGCAGCGTAGATCCGGGCACAGATACGCAGTATTTT

abundance: .
d_gene: TRBD1
j_gene: TRBJ2-4
v_gene: TRBV5-1
CDR3aa: CASRMAGGSKNIQYF
CDR3nt: TGCGCCAGTCGGATGGCAGGGGGATCCAAAAACATTCAGTACTTC

abundance: .
d_gene: TRBD1
j_gene: TRBJ1-3
v_gene: TRBV16
CDR3aa: CASSTGQARGNTIYF
CDR3nt: TGTGCCAGCAGCACCGGACAGGCGCGAGGAAACACCATATATTTT

abundance: .
d_gene: TRBD1
j_gene: TRBJ2-7
v_gene: TRBV18
CDR3aa: CASSPPGTGSHEQYF
CDR3nt: TGTGCCAGCTCACCACCGGGGACAGGGAGCCACGAGCAGTACTTC

abundance: few
d_gene: .
j_gene: TRBJ1-5
v_gene: TRBV7-8
CDR3aa: CASSLDGIGNQPQHF
CDR3nt: TGTGCCAGCAGCTTAGACGGGATTGGCAATCAGCCCCAGCATTTT

abundance: .
d_gene: .
j_gene: TRBJ1-4
v_gene: TRBV11-2
CDR3aa: CASSRNPGGGEKLFF
CDR3nt: TGTGCCAGCAGCCGAAACCCGGGGGGCGGAGAAAAACTGTTTTTT

abundance: .
d_gene: TRBD1
j_gene: TRBJ2-1
v_gene: TRBV27
CDR3aa: CASSPGQGVGEQFF
CDR3nt: TGTGCCAGCAGTCCGGGACAGGGGGTGGGTGAGCAGTTCTTC

abundance: .
d_gene: .
j_gene: TRBJ2-3
v_gene: TRBV19
CDR3aa: CASSVTGDTQYF
CDR3nt: TGTGCCAGTAGTGTAACCGGGGATACGCAGTATTTT

abundance: .
d_gene: .
j_gene: TRBJ1-5
v_gene: TRBV7-9
CDR3aa: CASSFLDQPQHF
CDR3nt: TGTGCCAGCAGCTTTCTTGATCAGCCCCAGCATTTT

abundance: .
d_gene: .
j_gene: TRBJ1-5
v_gene: TRBV4-1
CDR3aa: CASSQGDRQDSNQPQHF
CDR3nt: TGCGCCAGCAGCCAAGGCGACCGACAGGATAGCAATCAGCCCCAGCATTTT

abundance: once
d_gene: .
j_gene: TRBJ2-6
v_gene: TRBV19
CDR3aa: CASSGAVSGANVLTF
CDR3nt: TGTGCCAGTAGTGGGGCAGTCTCTGGGGCCAACGTCCTGACTTTC

abundance: .
d_gene: .
j_gene: TRBJ1-4
v_gene: TRBV7-9
CDR3aa: CASSSLRDTINEKLFF
CDR3nt: TGTGCCAGCAGCTCCCTCAGGGACACGATTAATGAAAAACTGTTTTTT

abundance: .
d_gene: .
j_gene: TRBJ1-1
v_gene: TRBV4-1
CDR3aa: CASSPRAGPTEAFF
CDR3nt: TGCGCCAGCAGCCCCAGGGCGGGGCCCACTGAAGCTTTCTTT

abundance: .
d_gene: TRBD1
j_gene: TRBJ1-6
v_gene: TRBV27
CDR3aa: CASSSRGPDSPLHF
CDR3nt: TGTGCCAGCAGTTCGAGGGGGCCCGATTCACCCCTCCACTTT